This T cell receptor (beta chain) derives from a study of T cell responses to AZD1222 COVID-19 vaccine. The length of the CDR3 is 13 residues. V was pared by 0 bases and J by 7 bases, with 12 bases between. In germline, CDR1 is SQVTM, CDR2 ANQGSEA. Findings and caveats of the study: No repertoire was sampled before or during the peak T cell response, only after it. Reports indicate that nearly half of spike-specific TCRs are directed at unmutated variant regions. Only five or six individuals given AZD1222 were seropositive at baseline.

Using immunoSEQ multiplex PCR, the repertoire was profiled, and TCRdb retains in-frame clones only, with some absent. This table has about 85,000 clones, 85% appearing once. Concerning this clone: No antigen is known for it.

This TCR was recovered from an adult who received the AZD1222 COVID-19 vaccine. The input for sequencing was peripheral blood, taken 28 days after the second AZD1222 dose. This sequence joins TRBV29-1 and TRBJ1-2; tentatively, D is TRBD1 (5 bases). CDR3 sequence: CSVEDTREVGYTF. The CDR3 DNA follows: TGCAGCGTTGAAGATACCAGGGAAGTTGGCTACACCTTC.